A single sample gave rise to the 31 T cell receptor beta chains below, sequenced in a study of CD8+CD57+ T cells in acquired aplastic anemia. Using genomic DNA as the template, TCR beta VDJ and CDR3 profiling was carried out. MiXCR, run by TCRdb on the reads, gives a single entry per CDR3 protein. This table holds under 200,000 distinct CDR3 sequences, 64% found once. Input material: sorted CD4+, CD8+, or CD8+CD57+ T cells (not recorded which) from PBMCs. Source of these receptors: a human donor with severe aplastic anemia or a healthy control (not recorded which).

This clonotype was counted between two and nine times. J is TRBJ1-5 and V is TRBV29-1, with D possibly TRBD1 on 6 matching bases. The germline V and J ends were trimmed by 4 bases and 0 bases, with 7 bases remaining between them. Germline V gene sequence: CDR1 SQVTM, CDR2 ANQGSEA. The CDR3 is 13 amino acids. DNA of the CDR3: TGCAGCGTTGCGGACAGTAGCAATCAGCCCCAGCATTTT. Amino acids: CSVADSSNQPQHF.

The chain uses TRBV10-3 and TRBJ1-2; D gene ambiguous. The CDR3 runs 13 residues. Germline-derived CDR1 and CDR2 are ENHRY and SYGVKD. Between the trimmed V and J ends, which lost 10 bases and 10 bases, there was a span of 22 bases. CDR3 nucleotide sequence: TGTGCCACGAGCTTGACATTTCCGCGGGACTACACCTTC. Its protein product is CATSLTFPRDYTF.

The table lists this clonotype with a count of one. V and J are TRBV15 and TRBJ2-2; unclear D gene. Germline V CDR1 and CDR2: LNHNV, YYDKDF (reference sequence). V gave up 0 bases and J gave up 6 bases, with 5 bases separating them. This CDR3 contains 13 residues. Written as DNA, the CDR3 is TGTGCCACCAGCAGAGATACAGCCGGGGAGCTGTTTTTT. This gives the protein CATSRDTAGELFF.

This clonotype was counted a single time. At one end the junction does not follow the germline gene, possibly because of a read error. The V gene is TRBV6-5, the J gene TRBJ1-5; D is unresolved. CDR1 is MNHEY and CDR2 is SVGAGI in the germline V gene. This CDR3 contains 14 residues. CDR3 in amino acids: CASSPQRGNQPQHF. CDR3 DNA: TGTGCTAGCAGTCCCCAAAGGGGCAATCAGCCCCAGCATTTT.

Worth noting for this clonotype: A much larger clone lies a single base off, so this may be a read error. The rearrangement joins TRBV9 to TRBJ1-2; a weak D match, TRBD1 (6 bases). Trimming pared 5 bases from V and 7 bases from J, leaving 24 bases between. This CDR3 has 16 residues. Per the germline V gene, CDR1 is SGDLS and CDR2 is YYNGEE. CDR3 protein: CASRGGVEGGFSGYTF. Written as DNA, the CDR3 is TGTGCCAGCAGGGGGGGGGTGGAGGGGGGGTTTTCTGGCTACACCTTC.

The CDR3 sequence: CASSFGTGGTDTQYF. The CDR3 bases are TGTGCCAGCAGCTTCGGGACAGGGGGCACAGATACGCAGTATTTT. This chain links TRBV7-2 with TRBJ2-3; 10 bases match TRBD1. CDR3 length: 15 amino acids. From germline, CDR1 is SGHTA and CDR2 FQGNSA. Trimming took 3 bases from V and 1 from J; bases not matched to a gene: 1.

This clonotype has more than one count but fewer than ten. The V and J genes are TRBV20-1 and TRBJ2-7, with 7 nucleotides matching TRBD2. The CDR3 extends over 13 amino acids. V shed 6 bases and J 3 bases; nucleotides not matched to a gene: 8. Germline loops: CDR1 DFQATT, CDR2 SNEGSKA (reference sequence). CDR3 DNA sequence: TGCAGTGCACGGGGGGTTACTTACTACGAGCAGTACTTC. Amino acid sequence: CSARGVTYYEQYF.

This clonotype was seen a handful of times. This chain's CDR3 is CASSQDGGAGANVLTF. DNA for the CDR3: TGTGCCAGCAGCCAAGACGGGGGGGCTGGGGCCAACGTCCTGACTTTC. V and J are TRBV4-2 and TRBJ2-6; 8 bases agree with TRBD2. CDR3 length equals 16 residues. Germline V CDR1 and CDR2: LGHNA, YNFKEQ. The ends lost 0 bases at V and 2 bases at J; junction bases unmatched: 0.

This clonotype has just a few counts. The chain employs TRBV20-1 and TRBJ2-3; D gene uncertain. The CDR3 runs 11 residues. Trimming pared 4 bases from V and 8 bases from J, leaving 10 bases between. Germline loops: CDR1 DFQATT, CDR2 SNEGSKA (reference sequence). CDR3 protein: CSAISEVTQYF. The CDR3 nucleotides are TGCAGTGCTATAAGCGAGGTTACGCAGTATTTT.

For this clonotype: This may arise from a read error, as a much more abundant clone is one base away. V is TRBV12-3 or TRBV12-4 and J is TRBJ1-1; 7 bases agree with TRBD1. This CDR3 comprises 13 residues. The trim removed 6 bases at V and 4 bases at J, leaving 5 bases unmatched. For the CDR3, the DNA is TGTGCCAGCAGCCCCAGGGGGGCCACTGAAGCTTTCTTT. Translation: CASSPRGATEAFF.

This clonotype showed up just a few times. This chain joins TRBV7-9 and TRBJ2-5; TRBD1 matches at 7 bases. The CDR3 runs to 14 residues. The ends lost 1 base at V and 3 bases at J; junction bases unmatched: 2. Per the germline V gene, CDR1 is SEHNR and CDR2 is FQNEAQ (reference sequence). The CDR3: CASSLVGQEETQYF. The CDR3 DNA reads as TGTGCCAGCAGCTTAGTAGGACAGGAAGAGACCCAGTACTTC.

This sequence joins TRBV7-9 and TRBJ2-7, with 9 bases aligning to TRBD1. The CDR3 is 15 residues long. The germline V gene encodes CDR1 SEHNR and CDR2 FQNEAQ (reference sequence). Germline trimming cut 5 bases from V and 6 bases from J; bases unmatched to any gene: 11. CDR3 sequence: CASSPWGTGMGEQYF. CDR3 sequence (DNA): TGTGCCAGCAGCCCTTGGGGGACAGGGATGGGCGAGCAGTACTTC.

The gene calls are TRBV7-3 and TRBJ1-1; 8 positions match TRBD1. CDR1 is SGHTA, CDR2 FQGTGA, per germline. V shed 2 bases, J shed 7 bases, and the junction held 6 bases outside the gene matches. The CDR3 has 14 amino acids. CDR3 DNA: TGTGCCAGCAGCTTAGATTGGACAGGGCTTGAAGCTTTCTTT. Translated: CASSLDWTGLEAFF.

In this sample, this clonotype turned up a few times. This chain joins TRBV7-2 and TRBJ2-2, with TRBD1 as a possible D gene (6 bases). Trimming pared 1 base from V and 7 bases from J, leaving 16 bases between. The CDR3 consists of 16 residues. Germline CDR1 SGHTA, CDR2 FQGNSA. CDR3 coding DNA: TGTGCCAGCAGCTTAGGGGACACCCCACCGTTCGGGGAGCTGTTTTTT. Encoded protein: CASSLGDTPPFGELFF. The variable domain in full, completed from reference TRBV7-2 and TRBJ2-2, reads GAGVSQSPSNKVTEKGKDVELRCDPISGHTALYWYRQSLGQGLEFLIYFQGNSAPDKSGLPSDRFSAERTGGSVSTLTIQRTQQEDSAVYLCASSLGDTPPFGELFFGEGSRLTVL.

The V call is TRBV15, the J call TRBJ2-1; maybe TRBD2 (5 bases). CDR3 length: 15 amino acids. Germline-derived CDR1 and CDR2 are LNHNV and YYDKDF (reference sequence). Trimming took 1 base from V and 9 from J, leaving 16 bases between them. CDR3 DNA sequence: TGTGCCACCAGCAGAGGTTCGGGGTGGAAGTTTGAGCAGTTCTTC. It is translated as CATSRGSGWKFEQFF. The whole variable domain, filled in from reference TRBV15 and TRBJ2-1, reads DAMVIQNPRYQVTQFGKPVTLSCSQTLNHNVMYWYQQKSSQAPKLLFHYYDKDFNNEADTPDNFQSRRPNTSFCFLDIRSPGLGDTAMYLCATSRGSGWKFEQFFGPGTRLTVL.

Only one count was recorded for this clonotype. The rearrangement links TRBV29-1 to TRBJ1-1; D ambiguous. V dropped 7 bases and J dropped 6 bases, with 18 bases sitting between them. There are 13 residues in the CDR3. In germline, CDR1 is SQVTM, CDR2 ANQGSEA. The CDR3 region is CSAVGANEPEAFF. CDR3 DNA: TGCAGCGCCGTGGGAGCGAACGAGCCTGAAGCTTTCTTT.

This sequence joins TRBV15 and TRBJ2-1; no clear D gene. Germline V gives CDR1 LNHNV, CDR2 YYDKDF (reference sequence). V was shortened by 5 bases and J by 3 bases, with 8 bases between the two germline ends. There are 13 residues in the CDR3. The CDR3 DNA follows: TGTGCCACCAGCTCAAATGGCTACAATGAGCAGTTCTTC. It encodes CATSSNGYNEQFF.

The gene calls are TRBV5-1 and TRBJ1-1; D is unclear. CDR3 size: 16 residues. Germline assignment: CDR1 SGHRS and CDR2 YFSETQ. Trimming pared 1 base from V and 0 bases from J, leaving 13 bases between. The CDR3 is CASSLNGLGMNTEAFF. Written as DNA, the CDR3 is TGCGCCAGCAGCTTGAACGGCCTCGGCATGAACACTGAAGCTTTCTTT.

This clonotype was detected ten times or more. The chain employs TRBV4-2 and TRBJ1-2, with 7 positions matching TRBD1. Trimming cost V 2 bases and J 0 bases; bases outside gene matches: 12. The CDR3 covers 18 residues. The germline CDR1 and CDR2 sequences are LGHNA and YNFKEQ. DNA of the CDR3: TGTGCCAGCAGCCAAATTATCCGGGACAGCGATTCTAACTATGGCTACACCTTC. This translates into CASSQIIRDSDSNYGYTF.

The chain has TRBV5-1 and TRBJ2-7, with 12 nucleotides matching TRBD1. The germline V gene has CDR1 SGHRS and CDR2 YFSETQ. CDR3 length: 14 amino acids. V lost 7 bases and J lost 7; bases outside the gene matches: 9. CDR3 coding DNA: TGCGCCAGCCGAGAGGGACAGGGGGCGGGGGAGCAGTACTTC. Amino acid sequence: CASREGQGAGEQYF.

The CDR3 loop reads CASSPGLPPLHF. CDR3 in DNA: TGTGCCAGCAGCCCCGGTTTACCACCCCTCCACTTT. The chain is built from TRBV5-8 and TRBJ1-6; D uncertain. Germline-derived CDR1 and CDR2 are SGHTS and YDEGEE. The CDR3 length is 12 residues. Trimming removed 4 bases from V and 11 bases from J, with 10 bases in between.

As DNA, the CDR3 is TGTGCCAGCAGTTACCTCCGCCGATTGGGGAATAGCAATCAGCCCCAGCATTTT. Translating gives CASSYLRRLGNSNQPQHF. This chain links TRBV6-2 or TRBV6-3 with TRBJ1-5; D unresolved. Trimming left V 2 bases short and J 0 bases short, with 17 bases between. This CDR3 comprises 18 residues. Germline assignment: CDR1 MNHEY and CDR2 SVGEGT.

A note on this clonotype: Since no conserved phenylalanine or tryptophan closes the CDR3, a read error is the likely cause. CDR3 sequence reads: CASASGQDVSCEQYS. The CDR3 bases are TGTGCCAGCGCCAGTGGGCAGGACGTCTCCTGCGAGCAGTACTCC. This chain uses TRBV19 with TRBJ2-5, with D uncertain. The J call may be faulty, since TRBJ2-7 better matches the DNA end. Per germline, CDR1 LNHDA and CDR2 SQIVND (reference sequence). CDR3 length: 15 residues.

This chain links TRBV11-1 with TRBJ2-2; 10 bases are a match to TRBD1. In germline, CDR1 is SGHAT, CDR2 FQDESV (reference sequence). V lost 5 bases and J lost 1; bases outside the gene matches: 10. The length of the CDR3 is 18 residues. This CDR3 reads CASSPLSGQGENTGELFF. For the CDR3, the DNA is TGTGCCAGCAGCCCTTTATCCGGACAGGGGGAGAACACCGGGGAGCTGTTTTTT.

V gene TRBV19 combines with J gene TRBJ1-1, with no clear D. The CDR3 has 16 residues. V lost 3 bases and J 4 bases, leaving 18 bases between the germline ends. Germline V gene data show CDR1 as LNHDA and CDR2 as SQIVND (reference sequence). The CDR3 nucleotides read TGTGCCAGTAGTATCAGCCCTAACGGCTTCGCCACTGAAGCTTTCTTT. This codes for CASSISPNGFATEAFF.

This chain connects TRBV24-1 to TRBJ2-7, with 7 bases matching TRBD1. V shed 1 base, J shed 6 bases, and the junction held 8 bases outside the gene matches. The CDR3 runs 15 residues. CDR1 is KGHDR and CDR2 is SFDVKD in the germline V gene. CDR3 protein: CATSDLWDRATEQYF. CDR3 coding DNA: TGTGCCACCAGTGATTTATGGGACAGAGCGACCGAGCAGTACTTC.

The CDR3 sequence is CASSGQSSPLHF. The CDR3 DNA is TGCGCCAGCAGTGGCCAAAGTTCACCCCTCCACTTT. The rearrangement links TRBV10-2 to TRBJ1-6; D not certain. Trimming removed 4 bases at V and 9 bases at J, with 7 bases between. Germline CDR1 reads WSHSY; CDR2 reads SAAADI. The CDR3 covers 12 residues.

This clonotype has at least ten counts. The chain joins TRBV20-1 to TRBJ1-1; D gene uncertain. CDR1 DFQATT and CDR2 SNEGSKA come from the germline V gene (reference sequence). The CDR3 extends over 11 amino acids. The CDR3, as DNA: TGCGGAAGGTGGTCATTAACTGAAGCTTTCTTT. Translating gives CGRWSLTEAFF.

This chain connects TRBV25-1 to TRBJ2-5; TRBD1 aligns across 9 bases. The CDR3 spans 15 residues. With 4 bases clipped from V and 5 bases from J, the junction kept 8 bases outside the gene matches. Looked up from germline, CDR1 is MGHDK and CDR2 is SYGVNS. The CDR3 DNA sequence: TGTGCCAGCAGTGGCTGGACAGGGGAGATGGAGACCCAGTACTTC. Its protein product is CASSGWTGEMETQYF.

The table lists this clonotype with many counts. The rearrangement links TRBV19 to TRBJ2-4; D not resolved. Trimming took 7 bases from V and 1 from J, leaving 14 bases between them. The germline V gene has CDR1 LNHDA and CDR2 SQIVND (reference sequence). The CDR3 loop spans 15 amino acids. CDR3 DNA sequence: TGTGCCAGTACTTTCGGCATCTGGGCCAAAAACATTCAGTACTTC. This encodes CASTFGIWAKNIQYF.

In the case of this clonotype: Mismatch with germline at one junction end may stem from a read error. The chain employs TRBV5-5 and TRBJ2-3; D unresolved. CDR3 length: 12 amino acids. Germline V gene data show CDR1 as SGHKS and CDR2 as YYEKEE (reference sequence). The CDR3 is CASSLDGDTQYF. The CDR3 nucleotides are TGTGCCAGCAGTTTGGACGGTGATACGCAGTATTTT. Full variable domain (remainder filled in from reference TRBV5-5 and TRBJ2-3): DAGVTQSPTHLIKTRGQQVTLRCSPISGHKSVSWYQQVLGQGPQFIFQYYEKEERGRGNFPDRFSARQFPNYSSELNVNALLLGDSALYLCASSLDGDTQYFGPGTRLTVL.